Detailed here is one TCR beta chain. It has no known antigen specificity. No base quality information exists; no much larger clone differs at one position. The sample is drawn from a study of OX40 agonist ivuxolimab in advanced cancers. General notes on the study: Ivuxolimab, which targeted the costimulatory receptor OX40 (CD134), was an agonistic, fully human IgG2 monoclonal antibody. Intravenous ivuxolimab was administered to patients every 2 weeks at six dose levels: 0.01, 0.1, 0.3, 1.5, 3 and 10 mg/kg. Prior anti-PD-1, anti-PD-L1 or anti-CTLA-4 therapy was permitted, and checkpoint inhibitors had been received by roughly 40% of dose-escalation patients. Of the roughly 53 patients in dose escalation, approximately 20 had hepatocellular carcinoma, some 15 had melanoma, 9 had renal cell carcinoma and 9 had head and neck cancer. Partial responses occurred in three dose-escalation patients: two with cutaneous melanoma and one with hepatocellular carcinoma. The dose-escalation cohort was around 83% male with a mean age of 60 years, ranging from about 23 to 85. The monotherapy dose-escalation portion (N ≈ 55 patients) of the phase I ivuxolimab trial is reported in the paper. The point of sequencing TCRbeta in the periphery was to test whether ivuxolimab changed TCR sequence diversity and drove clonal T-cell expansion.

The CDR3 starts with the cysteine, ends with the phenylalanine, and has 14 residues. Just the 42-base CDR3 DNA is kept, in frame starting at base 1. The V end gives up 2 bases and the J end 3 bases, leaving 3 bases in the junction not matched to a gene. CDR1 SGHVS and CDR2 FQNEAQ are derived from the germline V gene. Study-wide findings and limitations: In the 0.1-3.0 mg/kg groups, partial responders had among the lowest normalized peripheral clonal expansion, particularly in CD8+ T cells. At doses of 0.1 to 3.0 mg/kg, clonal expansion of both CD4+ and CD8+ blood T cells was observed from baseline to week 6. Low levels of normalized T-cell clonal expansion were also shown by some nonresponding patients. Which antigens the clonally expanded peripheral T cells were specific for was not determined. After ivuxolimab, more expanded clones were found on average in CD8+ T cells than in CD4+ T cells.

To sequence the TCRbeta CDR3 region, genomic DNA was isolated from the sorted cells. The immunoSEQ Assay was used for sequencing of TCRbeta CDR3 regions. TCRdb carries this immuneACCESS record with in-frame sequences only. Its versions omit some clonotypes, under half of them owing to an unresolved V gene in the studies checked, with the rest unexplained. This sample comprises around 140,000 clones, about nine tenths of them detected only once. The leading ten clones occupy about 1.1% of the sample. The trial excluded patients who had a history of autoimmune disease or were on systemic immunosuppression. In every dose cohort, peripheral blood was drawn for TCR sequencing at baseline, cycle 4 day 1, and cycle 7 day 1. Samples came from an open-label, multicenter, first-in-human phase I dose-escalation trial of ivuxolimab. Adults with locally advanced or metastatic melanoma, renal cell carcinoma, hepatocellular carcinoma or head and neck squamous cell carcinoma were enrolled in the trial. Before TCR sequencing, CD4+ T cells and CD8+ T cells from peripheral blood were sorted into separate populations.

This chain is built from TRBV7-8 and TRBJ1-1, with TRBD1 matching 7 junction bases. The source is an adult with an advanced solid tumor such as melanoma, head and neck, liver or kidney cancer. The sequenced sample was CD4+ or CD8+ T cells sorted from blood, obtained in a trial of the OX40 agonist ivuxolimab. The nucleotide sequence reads TGTGCCAGCAGCTTAACGACAGGGTACACTGAAGCTTTCTTT. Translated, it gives CASSLTTGYTEAFF.